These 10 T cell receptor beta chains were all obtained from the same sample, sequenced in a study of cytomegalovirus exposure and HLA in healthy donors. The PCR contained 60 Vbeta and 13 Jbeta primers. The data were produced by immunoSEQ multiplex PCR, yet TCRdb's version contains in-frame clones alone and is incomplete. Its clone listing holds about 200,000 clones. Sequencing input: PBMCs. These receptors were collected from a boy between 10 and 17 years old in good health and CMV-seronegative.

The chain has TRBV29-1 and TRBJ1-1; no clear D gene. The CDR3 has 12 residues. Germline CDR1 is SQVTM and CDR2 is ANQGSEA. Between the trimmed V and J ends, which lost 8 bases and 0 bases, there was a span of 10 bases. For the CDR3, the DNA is TGCAGCTACACTAGACTGAACACTGAAGCTTTCTTT. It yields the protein CSYTRLNTEAFF.

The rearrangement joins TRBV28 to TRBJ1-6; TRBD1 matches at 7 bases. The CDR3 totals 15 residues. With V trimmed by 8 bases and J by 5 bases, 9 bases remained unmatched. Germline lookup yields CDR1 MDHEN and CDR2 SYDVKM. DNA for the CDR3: TGTGCCAGCCTAACAGGGGACCTTAATAATTCACCCCTCCACTTT. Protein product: CASLTGDLNNSPLHF.

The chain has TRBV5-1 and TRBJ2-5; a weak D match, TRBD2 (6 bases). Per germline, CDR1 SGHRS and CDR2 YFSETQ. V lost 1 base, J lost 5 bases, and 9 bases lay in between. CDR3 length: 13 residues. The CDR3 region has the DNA TGCGCCAGCAGCTTGAGGAGGGAGGAGACCCAGTACTTC. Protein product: CASSLRREETQYF.

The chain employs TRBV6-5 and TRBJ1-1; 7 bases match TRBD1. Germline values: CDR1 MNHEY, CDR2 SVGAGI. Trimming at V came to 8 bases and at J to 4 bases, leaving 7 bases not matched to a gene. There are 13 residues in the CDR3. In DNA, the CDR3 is TGTGCCAGCCGGCCAGGGGGGAGCACTGAAGCTTTCTTT. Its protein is CASRPGGSTEAFF.

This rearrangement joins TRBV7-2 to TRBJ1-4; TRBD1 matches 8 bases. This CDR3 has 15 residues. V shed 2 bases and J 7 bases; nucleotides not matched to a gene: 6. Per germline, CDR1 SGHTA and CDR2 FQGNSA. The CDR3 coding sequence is TGTGCCAGCAGCTTACAGGGGGCGGTCGGTGAAAAACTGTTTTTT. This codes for CASSLQGAVGEKLFF.

CDR3 bases: TGTGCCAGCAGCTTCGGACAGGGAGGCTATGGCTACACCTTC. Its translation: CASSFGQGGYGYTF. The chain has TRBV7-2 and TRBJ1-2; 8 bases are shared with TRBD1. The CDR3 is made up of 14 amino acids. Germline CDR1 reads SGHTA; CDR2 reads FQGNSA. Unmatched junction bases numbered 4, after V lost 3 bases and J lost 4 bases.

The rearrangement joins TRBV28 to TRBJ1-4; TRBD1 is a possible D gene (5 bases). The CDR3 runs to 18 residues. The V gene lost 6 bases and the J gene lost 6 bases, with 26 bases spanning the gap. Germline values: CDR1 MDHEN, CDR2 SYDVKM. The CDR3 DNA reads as TGTGCCAGCAGGCGCCCCCGAACCCCTCGCGAAGGGGATGAAAAACTGTTTTTT. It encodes CASRRPRTPREGDEKLFF.

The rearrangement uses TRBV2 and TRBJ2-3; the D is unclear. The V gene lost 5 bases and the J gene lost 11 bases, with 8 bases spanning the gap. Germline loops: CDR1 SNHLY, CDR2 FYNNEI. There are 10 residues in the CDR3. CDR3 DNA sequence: TGTGCCAGCAGTCCCCCTTTGCAGTATTTT. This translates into CASSPPLQYF. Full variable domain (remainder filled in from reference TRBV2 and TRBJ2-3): EPEVTQTPSHQVTQMGQEVILRCVPISNHLYFYWYRQILGQKVEFLVSFYNNEISEKSEIFDDQFSVERPDGSNFTLKIRSTKLEDSAMYFCASSPPLQYFGPGTRLTVL.

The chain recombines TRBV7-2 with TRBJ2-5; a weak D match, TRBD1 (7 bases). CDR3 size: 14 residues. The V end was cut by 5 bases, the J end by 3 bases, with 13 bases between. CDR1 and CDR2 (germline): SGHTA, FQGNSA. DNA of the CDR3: TGTGCCAGCAGCCCAGGGGGGAGCGAAGAGACCCAGTACTTC. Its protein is CASSPGGSEETQYF.

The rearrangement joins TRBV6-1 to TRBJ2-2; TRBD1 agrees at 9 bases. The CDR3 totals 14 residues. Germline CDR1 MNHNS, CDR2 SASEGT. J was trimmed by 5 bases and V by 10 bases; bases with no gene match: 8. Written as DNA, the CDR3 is TGTGCCACCGAACAGGGGGCCGGGACCGGGGAGCTGTTTTTT. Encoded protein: CATEQGAGTGELFF.